This TCR beta chain comes out of a study of shared clonotypes between healthy human individuals. V shed 6 bases and J 5 bases; nucleotides not matched to a gene: 6. Germline CDR1 and CDR2: MNHEY and SMNVEV (reference sequence). This CDR3 region has 13 residues. Only in-frame clones appear in the TCRdb table, and some are missing; sequencing was by immunoSEQ multiplex PCR. The data show more than 550,000 clones, roughly 91% seen once. This clone was detected only once. V and J are TRBV27 and TRBJ2-5, with TRBD1 matching over 7 bases. The receptor's source is a man younger than 35 in good health. Some clones in this sample may be carry-over from other donors' samples. The sequenced sample consisted of memory CD8+ T cells from PBMCs. Indicated subset: CD45RO+ cells pooled with CCR7-negative TemRA cells. The CDR3, as DNA: TGTGCCAGCAGGGGGACAGCAGGGGAGACCCAGTACTTC. Protein: CASRGTAGETQYF.